At least ten counts were recorded for the clone carrying this T cell receptor beta chain. Time point here: healthy volunteer bleed at 6 weeks. Researchers extracted total RNA from unfractionated whole blood. TCRdb reprocessed the RACE reads via MiXCR and lists one record per CDR3 protein. This table has about 77,000 distinct CDR3 sequences, 8.5% to 9.5% appearing once. The sample is drawn from a study of human T cells and chemical hapten exposure. As for the study in general: The study traced per-sample TCR yield variation mainly to small differences in pooled library volumes.

Sequenced: whole blood. This TCR derives from a female donor in good health. Some clones in this sample may be carry-over from other donors' samples.

The CDR3 protein is CASIGGDKANTGELFF. The CDR3 bases are TGTGCCAGCATTGGGGGGGACAAAGCGAACACCGGGGAGCTGTTTTTT. V is TRBV25-1 and J is TRBJ2-2; TRBD2 might be the D (7 bases). Germline loops: CDR1 MGHDK, CDR2 SYGVNS. The CDR3 has 16 amino acids. Trimming took off 7 bases at V and 0 bases at J, with 15 bases between the two ends.